This T cell receptor (beta chain) emerged from a study of blood T cell repertoires in COVID-19. The CDR3 has 13 amino acids. V lost 6 bases, J lost 5 bases, and 6 bases stayed unmatched. Looked up from germline, CDR1 is SNHLY and CDR2 is FYNNEI. Clones were sequenced by immunoSEQ multiplex PCR, and TCRdb holds only the in-frame ones, with some missing. The sample consists of more than 150,000 clones, roughly 88% of them appearing once. The chain recombines TRBV2 with TRBJ2-5, with 7 positions matching TRBD1. The source of this sequence is a woman aged 60-75 years who had recovered from COVID-19. Sequenced sample: PBMCs or T cells enriched from blood (not recorded which). CDR3 nucleotide sequence: TGTGCCAGCAGCTGGACAGGCTCGGAGACCCAGTACTTC. It yields the protein CASSWTGSETQYF.